These T cell receptor beta chains were read from a single sample in a study of siplizumab effects on memory and regulatory T cells. Measured with immunoSEQ multiplex PCR; TCRdb has only the in-frame clones, and not every one. Of some 110,000 clones in the sample, roughly 91% are singletons; the top ten hold approximately 0.32%. Sample: CD4+ T cells sorted from blood. The receptors here all came from a human donor in good health. Both conserved end residues are part of each CDR3. Each record gives: D gene, clone size, J gene, V gene, CDR3 protein, CDR3 DNA. A D gene is named only where the DNA matches it firmly. Clone size appears in some rows only: once, few, many, or a class for an expanded clone.

d_call: -; clone_size: -; j_call: TRBJ2-7; v_call: TRBV10-3; cdr3_aa: CAISREGYEQYF; cdr3_nt: TGTGCCATCAGCCGAGAGGGCTACGAGCAGTACTTC
d_call: -; clone_size: -; j_call: TRBJ2-5; v_call: TRBV13; cdr3_aa: CASSLVGPRGQETQYF; cdr3_nt: TGTGCCAGCAGCTTAGTTGGGCCCCGGGGGCAAGAGACCCAGTACTTC
d_call: -; clone_size: -; j_call: TRBJ2-7; v_call: TRBV14; cdr3_aa: CASSLSRSSSYEQYF; cdr3_nt: TGTGCCAGCAGCCTTTCCAGGAGCAGCTCCTACGAGCAGTACTTC
d_call: -; clone_size: once; j_call: TRBJ1-1; v_call: TRBV7-9; cdr3_aa: CASSFRPNTEAFF; cdr3_nt: TGTGCCAGCAGCTTTAGACCGAACACTGAAGCTTTCTTT
d_call: -; clone_size: -; j_call: TRBJ1-6; v_call: TRBV11-1; cdr3_aa: CASSSDSYNSPLHF; cdr3_nt: TGTGCCAGCAGCTCGGACAGTTATAATTCACCCCTCCACTTT
d_call: -; clone_size: -; j_call: TRBJ1-4; v_call: TRBV6-1; cdr3_aa: CATVSTNEKLFF; cdr3_nt: TGTGCCACGGTTTCAACTAATGAAAAACTGTTTTTT
d_call: TRBD1; clone_size: -; j_call: TRBJ2-7; v_call: TRBV15; cdr3_aa: CATSRDRYYEQYF; cdr3_nt: TGTGCCACCAGTAGGGACAGATACTACGAGCAGTACTTC
d_call: -; clone_size: -; j_call: TRBJ1-3; v_call: TRBV7-2; cdr3_aa: CASSYTRNSGNTIYF; cdr3_nt: TGTGCCAGCAGCTATACCCGGAACTCTGGAAACACCATATATTTT
d_call: TRBD1; clone_size: -; j_call: TRBJ2-7; v_call: TRBV6-6; cdr3_aa: CASSRDRGTEQYF; cdr3_nt: TGTGCCAGCAGTCGAGACAGGGGAACCGAGCAGTACTTC
d_call: -; clone_size: -; j_call: TRBJ1-2; v_call: TRBV2; cdr3_aa: CASSPDGGNYGYTF; cdr3_nt: TGTGCCAGCAGTCCCGACGGGGGAAACTATGGCTACACCTTC
d_call: -; clone_size: once; j_call: TRBJ1-2; v_call: TRBV10-3; cdr3_aa: CAISAWGDYGYTF; cdr3_nt: TGTGCCATCAGTGCCTGGGGGGACTATGGCTACACCTTC
d_call: TRBD2; clone_size: -; j_call: TRBJ2-1; v_call: TRBV6-1; cdr3_aa: CASGGAGGHNEQFF; cdr3_nt: TGTGCCAGCGGTGGGGCGGGAGGACACAATGAGCAGTTCTTC
d_call: TRBD1; clone_size: -; j_call: TRBJ1-2; v_call: TRBV4-3; cdr3_aa: CASSQVIQGADGYTF; cdr3_nt: TGCGCCAGCAGCCAAGTAATACAGGGGGCAGATGGCTACACCTTC
d_call: -; clone_size: -; j_call: TRBJ2-2; v_call: TRBV25-1; cdr3_aa: CASSEAGINTGELFF; cdr3_nt: TGTGCCAGCAGTGAAGCTGGGATCAACACCGGGGAGCTGTTTTTT
d_call: -; clone_size: once; j_call: TRBJ1-3; v_call: TRBV6-1; cdr3_aa: CASRTPVVSGNTIYF; cdr3_nt: TGTGCCAGCAGGACCCCTGTGGTCTCTGGAAACACCATATATTTT
d_call: -; clone_size: once; j_call: TRBJ2-7; v_call: TRBV6-6; cdr3_aa: CASRTTEHYEQYF; cdr3_nt: TGTGCCAGCAGGACGACAGAGCACTACGAGCAGTACTTC
d_call: -; clone_size: -; j_call: TRBJ2-5; v_call: TRBV6-1; cdr3_aa: CASSAGETQYF; cdr3_nt: TGTGCCAGCAGTGCTGGGGAGACCCAGTACTTC
d_call: TRBD1; clone_size: few; j_call: TRBJ2-7; v_call: TRBV30; cdr3_aa: CAWSMGQGPSYEQYF; cdr3_nt: TGTGCCTGGAGCATGGGACAGGGCCCCTCCTACGAGCAGTACTTC
d_call: TRBD1; clone_size: -; j_call: TRBJ2-5; v_call: TRBV2; cdr3_aa: CASSERTGWGQETQYF; cdr3_nt: TGTGCCAGCAGTGAGCGGACAGGGTGGGGGCAAGAGACCCAGTACTTC
d_call: -; clone_size: once; j_call: TRBJ1-5; v_call: TRBV6-9; cdr3_aa: CASKFRGGQPQHF; cdr3_nt: TGTGCCAGCAAGTTCAGGGGAGGTCAGCCCCAGCATTTT
d_call: TRBD1; clone_size: -; j_call: TRBJ2-7; v_call: TRBV15; cdr3_aa: CATSRDLARGYYEQYF; cdr3_nt: TGTGCCACCAGCAGAGATCTGGCCAGGGGGTACTACGAGCAGTACTTC
d_call: -; clone_size: -; j_call: TRBJ1-5; v_call: TRBV6-1; cdr3_aa: CASSGDQPQHF; cdr3_nt: TGTGCCAGCAGTGGGGATCAGCCCCAGCATTTT
d_call: -; clone_size: -; j_call: TRBJ2-7; v_call: TRBV9; cdr3_aa: CASSARDKRHEQYF; cdr3_nt: TGTGCCAGCAGCGCCCGGGACAAAAGGCACGAGCAGTACTTC
d_call: -; clone_size: -; j_call: TRBJ2-1; v_call: TRBV5-1; cdr3_aa: CASSLSAEYNEQFF; cdr3_nt: TGCGCCAGCAGCTTGTCTGCGGAATACAATGAGCAGTTCTTC
d_call: TRBD1; clone_size: -; j_call: TRBJ2-7; v_call: TRBV6-5; cdr3_aa: CATEGTGQGLHEQYF; cdr3_nt: TGTGCCACGGAGGGAACGGGACAGGGTCTCCACGAGCAGTACTTC
d_call: -; clone_size: -; j_call: TRBJ2-1; v_call: TRBV4-2; cdr3_aa: CASSQEVHSPNEQFF; cdr3_nt: TGTGCCAGCAGCCAAGAGGTCCATAGCCCCAATGAGCAGTTCTTC